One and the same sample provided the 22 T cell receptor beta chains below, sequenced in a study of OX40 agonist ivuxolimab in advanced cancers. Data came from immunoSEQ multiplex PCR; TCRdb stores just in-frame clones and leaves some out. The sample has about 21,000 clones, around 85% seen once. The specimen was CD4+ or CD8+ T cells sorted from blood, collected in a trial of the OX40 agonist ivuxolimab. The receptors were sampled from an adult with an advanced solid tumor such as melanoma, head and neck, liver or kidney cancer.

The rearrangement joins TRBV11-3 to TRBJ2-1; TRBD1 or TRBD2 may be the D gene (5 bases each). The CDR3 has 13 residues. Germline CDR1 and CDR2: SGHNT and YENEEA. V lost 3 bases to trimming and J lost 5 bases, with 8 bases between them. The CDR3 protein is CASSLGVHNEQFF. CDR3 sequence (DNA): TGTGCCAGCAGCTTGGGGGTCCACAATGAGCAGTTCTTC. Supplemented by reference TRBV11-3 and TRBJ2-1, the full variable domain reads EAGVVQSPRYKIIEKKQPVAFWCNPISGHNTLYWYLQNLGQGPELLIRYENEEAVDDSQLPKDRFSAERLKGVDSTLKIQPAELGDSAVYLCASSLGVHNEQFFGPGTRLTVL.

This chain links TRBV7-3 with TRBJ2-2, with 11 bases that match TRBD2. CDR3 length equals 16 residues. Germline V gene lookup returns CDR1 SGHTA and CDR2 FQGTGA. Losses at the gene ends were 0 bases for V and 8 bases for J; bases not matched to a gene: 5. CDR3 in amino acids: CASSLTTSGSRGELFF. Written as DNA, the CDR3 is TGTGCCAGCAGCTTAACTACTAGCGGGAGTCGGGGGGAGCTGTTTTTT.

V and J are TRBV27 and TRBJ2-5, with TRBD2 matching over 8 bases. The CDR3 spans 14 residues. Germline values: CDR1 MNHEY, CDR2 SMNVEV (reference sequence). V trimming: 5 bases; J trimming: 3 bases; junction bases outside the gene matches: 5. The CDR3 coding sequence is TGTGCCAGCAGTCGGGGGGGATTCAAAGAGACCCAGTACTTC. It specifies CASSRGGFKETQYF.

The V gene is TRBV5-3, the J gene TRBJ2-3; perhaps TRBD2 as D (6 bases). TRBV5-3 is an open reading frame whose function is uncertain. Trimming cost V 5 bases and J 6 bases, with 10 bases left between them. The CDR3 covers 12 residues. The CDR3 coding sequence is TGTGCCAGAAGACGGAGCGGGGATACGCAGTATTTT. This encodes CARRRSGDTQYF.

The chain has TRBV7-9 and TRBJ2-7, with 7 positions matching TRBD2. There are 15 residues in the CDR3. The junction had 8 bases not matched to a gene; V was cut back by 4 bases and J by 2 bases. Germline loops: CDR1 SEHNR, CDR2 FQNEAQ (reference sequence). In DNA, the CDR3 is TGTGCCAGCAGCTATGGGGAGGGTATCACCTACGAGCAGTACTTC. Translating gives CASSYGEGITYEQYF.

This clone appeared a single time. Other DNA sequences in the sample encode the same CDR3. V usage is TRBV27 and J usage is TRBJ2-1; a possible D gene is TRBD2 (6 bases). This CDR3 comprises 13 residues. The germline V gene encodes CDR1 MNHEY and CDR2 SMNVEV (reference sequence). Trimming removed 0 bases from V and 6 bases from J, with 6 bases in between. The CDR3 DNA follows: TGTGCCAGCAGTTTATCGCGGGGCAATGAGCAGTTCTTC. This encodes CASSLSRGNEQFF.

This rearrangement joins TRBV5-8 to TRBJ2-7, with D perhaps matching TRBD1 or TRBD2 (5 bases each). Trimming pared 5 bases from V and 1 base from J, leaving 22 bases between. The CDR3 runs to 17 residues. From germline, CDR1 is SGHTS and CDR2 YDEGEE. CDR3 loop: CASRTIYRDGTSYEQYF. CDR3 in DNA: TGTGCCAGCAGGACAATATACCGGGACGGAACTTCCTACGAGCAGTACTTC. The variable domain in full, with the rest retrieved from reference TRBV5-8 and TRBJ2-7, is EAGVTQSPTHLIKTRGQQATLRCSPISGHTSVYWYQQALGLGLQFLLWYDEGEERNRGNFPPRFSGRQFPNYSSELNVNALELEDSALYLCASRTIYRDGTSYEQYFGPGTRLTVT.

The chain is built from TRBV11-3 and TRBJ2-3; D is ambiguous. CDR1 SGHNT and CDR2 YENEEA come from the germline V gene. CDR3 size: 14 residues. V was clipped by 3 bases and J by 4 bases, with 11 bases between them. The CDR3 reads CASSLGSGADTQYF. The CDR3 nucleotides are TGTGCCAGCAGCTTGGGTTCCGGTGCAGATACGCAGTATTTT. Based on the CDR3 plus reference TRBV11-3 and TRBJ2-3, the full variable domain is EAGVVQSPRYKIIEKKQPVAFWCNPISGHNTLYWYLQNLGQGPELLIRYENEEAVDDSQLPKDRFSAERLKGVDSTLKIQPAELGDSAVYLCASSLGSGADTQYFGPGTRLTVL.

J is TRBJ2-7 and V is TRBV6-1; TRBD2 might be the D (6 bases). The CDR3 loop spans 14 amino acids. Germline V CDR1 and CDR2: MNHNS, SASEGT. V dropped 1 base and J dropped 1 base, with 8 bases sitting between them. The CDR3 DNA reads TGTGCCAGCAGTGAAGGGGCGGGATCCTACGAGCAGTACTTC. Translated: CASSEGAGSYEQYF.

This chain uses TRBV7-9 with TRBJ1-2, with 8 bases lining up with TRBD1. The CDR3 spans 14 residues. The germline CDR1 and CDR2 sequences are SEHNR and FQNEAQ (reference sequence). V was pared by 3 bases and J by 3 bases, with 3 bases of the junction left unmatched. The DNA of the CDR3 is TGTGCCAGCAGCTTCGGACAGGGACACTATGGCTACACCTTC. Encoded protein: CASSFGQGHYGYTF.

The CDR3: CASSLGDYEQYF. For the CDR3, the DNA is TGTGCCAGCAGCTTGGGCGACTACGAGCAGTACTTC. The J gene is TRBJ2-7, the V gene TRBV13; D is uncertain. V was trimmed by 3 bases and J by 3 bases, leaving 6 bases between them. CDR3 length: 12 amino acids. In germline, CDR1 is PRHDT, CDR2 FYEKMQ (reference sequence).

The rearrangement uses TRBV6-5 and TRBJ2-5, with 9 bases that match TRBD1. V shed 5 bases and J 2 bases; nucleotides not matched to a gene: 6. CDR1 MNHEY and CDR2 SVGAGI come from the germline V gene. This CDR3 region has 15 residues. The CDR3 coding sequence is TGTGCCAGCAGTCCCCTCGACAGGGGGCAAGAGACCCAGTACTTC. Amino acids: CASSPLDRGQETQYF.

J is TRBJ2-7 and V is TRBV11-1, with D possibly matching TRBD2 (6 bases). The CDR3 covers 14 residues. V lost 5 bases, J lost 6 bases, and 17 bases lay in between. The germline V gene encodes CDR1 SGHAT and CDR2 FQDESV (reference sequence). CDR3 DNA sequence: TGTGCCAGCAGCCAGAACTGGAGGGTTAGCGAGCAGTACTTC. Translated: CASSQNWRVSEQYF.

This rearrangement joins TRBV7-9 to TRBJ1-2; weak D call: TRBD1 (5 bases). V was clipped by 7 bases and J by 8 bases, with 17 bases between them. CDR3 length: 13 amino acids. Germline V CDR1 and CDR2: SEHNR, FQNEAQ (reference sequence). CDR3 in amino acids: CASTSPGERGYTF. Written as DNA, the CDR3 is TGTGCCAGCACCTCTCCGGGGGAGAGGGGCTACACCTTC.

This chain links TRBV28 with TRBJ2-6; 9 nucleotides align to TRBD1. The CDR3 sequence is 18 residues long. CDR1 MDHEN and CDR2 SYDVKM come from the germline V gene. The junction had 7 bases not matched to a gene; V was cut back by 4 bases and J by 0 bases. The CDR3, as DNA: TGTGCCAGCAGTTGGGGACAGGGCGAAAGCTCTGGGGCCAACGTCCTGACTTTC. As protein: CASSWGQGESSGANVLTF.

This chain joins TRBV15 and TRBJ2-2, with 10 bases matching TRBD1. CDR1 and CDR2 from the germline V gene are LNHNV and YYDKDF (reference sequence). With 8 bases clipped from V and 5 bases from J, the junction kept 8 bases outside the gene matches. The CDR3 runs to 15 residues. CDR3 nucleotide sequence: TGTGCCACCGGAAGGACAGGGGGATATACCGGGGAGCTGTTTTTT. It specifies CATGRTGGYTGELFF.

The chain's CDR3 is CASSPLPTGVYEQYF. The CDR3 nucleotides are TGTGCCAGCAGTCCCCTGCCGACAGGGGTCTACGAGCAGTACTTC. V and J are TRBV11-2 and TRBJ2-7; 8 bases fit TRBD1. The V gene's germline CDR1 is SGHAT and CDR2 FQNNGV. The CDR3 is made up of 15 amino acids. With V trimmed by 6 bases and J by 3 bases, 10 bases remained unmatched.

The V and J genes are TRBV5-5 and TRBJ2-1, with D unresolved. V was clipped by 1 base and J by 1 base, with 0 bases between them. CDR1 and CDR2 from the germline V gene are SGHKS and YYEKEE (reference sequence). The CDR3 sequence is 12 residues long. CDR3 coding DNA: TGTGCCAGCAGCTTGTCCTACAATGAGCAGTTCTTC. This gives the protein CASSLSYNEQFF.

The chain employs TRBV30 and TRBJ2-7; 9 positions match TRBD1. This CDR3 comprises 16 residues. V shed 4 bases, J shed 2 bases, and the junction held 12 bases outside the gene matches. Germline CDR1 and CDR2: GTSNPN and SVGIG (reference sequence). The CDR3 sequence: CAWKRPGTGYTYEQYF. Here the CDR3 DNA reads TGTGCCTGGAAAAGACCGGGGACAGGGTATACCTACGAGCAGTACTTC.

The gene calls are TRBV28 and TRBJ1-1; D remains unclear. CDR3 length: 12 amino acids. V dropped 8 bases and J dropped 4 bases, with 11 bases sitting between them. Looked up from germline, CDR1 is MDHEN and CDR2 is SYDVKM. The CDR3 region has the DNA TGTGCCAGCGCCCCCGTGGGCACTGAAGCTTTCTTT. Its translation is CASAPVGTEAFF.

For the CDR3, the DNA is TGTGCCAGTAGTACCTCTCTAGCTACCGATGAGCAGTTCTTC. Translating gives CASSTSLATDEQFF. The gene calls are TRBV19 and TRBJ2-1; possible D gene TRBD2, 5 bases. Germline V lookup: CDR1 LNHDA, CDR2 SQIVND (reference sequence). Trimming removed 4 bases from V and 8 bases from J, with 15 bases in between. The CDR3 length is 14 residues.

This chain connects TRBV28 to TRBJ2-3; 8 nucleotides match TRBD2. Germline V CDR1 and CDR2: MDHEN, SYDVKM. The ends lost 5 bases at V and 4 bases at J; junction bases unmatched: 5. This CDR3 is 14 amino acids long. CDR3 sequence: CASSQTGGADTQYF. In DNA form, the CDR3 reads TGTGCCAGCAGTCAAACGGGGGGGGCAGATACGCAGTATTTT.